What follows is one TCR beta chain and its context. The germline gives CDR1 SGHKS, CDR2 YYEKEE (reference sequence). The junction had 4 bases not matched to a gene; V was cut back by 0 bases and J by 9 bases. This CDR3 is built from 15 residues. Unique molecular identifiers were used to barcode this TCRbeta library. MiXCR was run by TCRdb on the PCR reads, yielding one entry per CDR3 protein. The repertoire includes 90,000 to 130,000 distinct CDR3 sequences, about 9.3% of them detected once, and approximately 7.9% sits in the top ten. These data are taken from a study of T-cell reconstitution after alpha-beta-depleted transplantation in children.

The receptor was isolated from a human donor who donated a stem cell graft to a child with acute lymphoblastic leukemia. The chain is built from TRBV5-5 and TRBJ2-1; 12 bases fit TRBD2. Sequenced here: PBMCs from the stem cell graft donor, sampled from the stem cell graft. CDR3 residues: CASSLGTSGIGEQFF. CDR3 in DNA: TGTGCCAGCAGCTTGGGGACTAGCGGGATCGGTGAGCAGTTCTTC.